This TCR beta chain is drawn from a study of T cells after yellow fever vaccination. Study outcomes and limitations: Although the secondary response was weaker, it peaked faster, at day 5 versus 15.

MiXCR, run by TCRdb on the 5' RACE reads, gives a single entry per CDR3 protein. This table has approximately 120,000 distinct CDR3 sequences, under 9% appearing once. The sample holds a few counts of this clonotype. What it binds is not known. The source of this sequence is a man aged 18-30 years who received the YFV17D yellow fever vaccine. The sample was CD8+ T cells sorted from PBMCs, taken on the day of the yellow fever booster vaccination.

The CDR3 coding sequence is TGTGCCAGCAGCCACCCGGGAGGGGGCTATGGCTACACCTTC. Translating it yields CASSHPGGGYGYTF. V gene TRBV3-1 combines with J gene TRBJ1-2; possible D gene TRBD1, 6 bases. The CDR3 has 14 amino acids. Trimming removed 3 bases from V and 4 bases from J, with 12 bases in between. Germline V gene lookup returns CDR1 LGHDT and CDR2 YNNKEL (reference sequence).